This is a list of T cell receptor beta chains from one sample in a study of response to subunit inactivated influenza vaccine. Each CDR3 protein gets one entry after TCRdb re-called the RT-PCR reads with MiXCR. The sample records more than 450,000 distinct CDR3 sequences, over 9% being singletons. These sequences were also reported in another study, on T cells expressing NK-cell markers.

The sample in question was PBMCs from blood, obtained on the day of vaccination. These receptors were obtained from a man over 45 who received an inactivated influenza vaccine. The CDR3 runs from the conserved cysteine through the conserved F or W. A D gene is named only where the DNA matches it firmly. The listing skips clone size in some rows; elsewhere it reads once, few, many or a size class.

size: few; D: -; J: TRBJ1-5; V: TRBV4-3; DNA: TGCGCCAGCAGCCAAGGGGTAAGGGGTGGTCAGCCCCAGCATTTT; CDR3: CASSQGVRGGQPQHF
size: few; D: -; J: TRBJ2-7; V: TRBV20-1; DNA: TGCAGTGTTACAGGGACCTACGAGCAGTACTTC; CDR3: CSVTGTYEQYF
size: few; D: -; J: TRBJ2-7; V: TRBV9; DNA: TGTGCCAGCAGCGTCGCGGCAGGTGCGGGGTACGAGCAGTACTTC; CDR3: CASSVAAGAGYEQYF
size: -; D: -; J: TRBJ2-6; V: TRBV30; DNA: TGTGCCTGTGACAGCTCTGGGGCCAACGTCCTGACTTTC; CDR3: CACDSSGANVLTF
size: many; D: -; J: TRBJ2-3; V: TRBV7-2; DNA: TGTGCCAGCAGCTTATCCATGAGTATCACAGATACGCAGTATTTT; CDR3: CASSLSMSITDTQYF
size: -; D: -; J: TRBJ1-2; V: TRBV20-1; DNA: TGCAGTGCTAGATTGCCACAGGCCTATGGCTACACCTTC; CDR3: CSARLPQAYGYTF
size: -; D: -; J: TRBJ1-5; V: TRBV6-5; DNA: TGTGCCAGCAGTTACCCGGGGGGGTCCCAGCATTTT; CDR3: CASSYPGGSQHF
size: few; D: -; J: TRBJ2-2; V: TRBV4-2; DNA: TGTGCCAGCAGCCAAGCGGCGGTAGCCGCGAACACCGGGGAGCTGTTTTTT; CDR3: CASSQAAVAANTGELFF
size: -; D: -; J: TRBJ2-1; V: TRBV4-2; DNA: TGTGCCAGCAGCCAAGGGACGAGCACCAGTTACAATGAGCAGTTCTTC; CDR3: CASSQGTSTSYNEQFF
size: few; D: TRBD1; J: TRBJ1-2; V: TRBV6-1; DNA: TGTGCCAGCAGGTCGACAGGGGCCAACTATGGCTACACCTTC; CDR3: CASRSTGANYGYTF
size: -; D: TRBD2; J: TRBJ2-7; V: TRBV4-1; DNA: TGCGCCAGCAGCCAAGGGTTTAGCGGGGGAGCCTACGAGCAGTACTTC; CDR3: CASSQGFSGGAYEQYF
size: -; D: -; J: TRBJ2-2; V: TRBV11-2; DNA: TGTGCCAGCAGCTTTGAACGATATGCCGGGGAGCTGTTTTTT; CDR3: CASSFERYAGELFF
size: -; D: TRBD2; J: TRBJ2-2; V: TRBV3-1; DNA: TGTGCCAGCAGACAGACTAGCAACACCGGGGAGCTGTTTTTT; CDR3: CASRQTSNTGELFF
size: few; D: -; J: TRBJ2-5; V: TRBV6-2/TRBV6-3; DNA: TGTGCCAGCGGACAGTTGGAGACCCAGTACTTC; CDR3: CASGQLETQYF
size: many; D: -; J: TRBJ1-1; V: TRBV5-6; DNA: TGTGCCAGCAGCAGACCGACAGTCAACACTGAAGCTTTCTTT; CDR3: CASSRPTVNTEAFF
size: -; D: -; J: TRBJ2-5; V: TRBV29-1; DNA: TGCAGCGTTAACCGGAACCGGGCAGGGAGGGAGACCCAGTACTTC; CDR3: CSVNRNRAGRETQYF
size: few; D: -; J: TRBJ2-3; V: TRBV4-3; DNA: TGCGCCAGCAGCCTCTTTAGCGGCCGCACAGATACGCAGTATTTT; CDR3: CASSLFSGRTDTQYF
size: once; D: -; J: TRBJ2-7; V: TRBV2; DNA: TGTGCCAGCAGTGAAGGTCTTGTTGGATCAGACAACTACGAGCAGTACTTC; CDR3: CASSEGLVGSDNYEQYF
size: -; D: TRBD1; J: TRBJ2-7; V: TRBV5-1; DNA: TGCGCCAGCAGCCTAGGACAGGCACAATACGAGCAGTACTTC; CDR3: CASSLGQAQYEQYF
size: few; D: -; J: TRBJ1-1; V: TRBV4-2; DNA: TGTGCCAGCAGCCAAGATTATTGGGGCATGAACACTGAAGCTTTCTTT; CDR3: CASSQDYWGMNTEAFF
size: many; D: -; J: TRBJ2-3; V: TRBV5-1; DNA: TGCGCCAGCAGCTTTGGGGGAGCGGGCACAGATACGCAGTATTTT; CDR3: CASSFGGAGTDTQYF
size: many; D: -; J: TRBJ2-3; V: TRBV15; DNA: TGTGCCACCAGCAAGGGAGGCGATACGCAGTATTTT; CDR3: CATSKGGDTQYF
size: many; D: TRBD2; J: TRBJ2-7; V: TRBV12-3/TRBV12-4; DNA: TGTGCCAGCAGTCCAAGACTAGCCCCCTTCTACGAGCAGTACTTC; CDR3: CASSPRLAPFYEQYF
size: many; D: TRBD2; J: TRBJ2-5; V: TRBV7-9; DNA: TGTGCCAGCAGCTTAGGCACTAGCGGGAGGAAAGAGACCCAGTACTTC; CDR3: CASSLGTSGRKETQYF
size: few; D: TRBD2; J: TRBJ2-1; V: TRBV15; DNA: TGTGCCACCAGCCCCGCCGGACTAGCGGCTTACAATGAGCAGTTCTTC; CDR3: CATSPAGLAAYNEQFF
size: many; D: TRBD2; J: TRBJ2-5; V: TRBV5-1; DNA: TGCGCCAGCAGACCCCTAGCGGGGCAAGAGACCCAGTACTTC; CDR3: CASRPLAGQETQYF
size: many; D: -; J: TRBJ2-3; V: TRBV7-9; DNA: TGTGCCAGCAGCCCCCAAGAGGAGTATACGCAGTATTTT; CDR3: CASSPQEEYTQYF
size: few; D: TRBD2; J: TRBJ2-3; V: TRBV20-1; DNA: TGCAGTGCTAGAGTGGCTAGCGGGAGGGTGGATACGCAGTATTTT; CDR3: CSARVASGRVDTQYF
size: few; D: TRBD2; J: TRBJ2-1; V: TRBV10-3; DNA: TGTGCCATCAATCTCCGGGGGGGCCCCGTCAATGAGCAGTTCTTC; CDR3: CAINLRGGPVNEQFF